This TCR beta chain stems from a study of T-cell reconstitution after alpha-beta-depleted transplantation in children. Overall study results and limits: Expanded clones from the graft, numbering several hundred, reportedly supplied alpha-beta T cells about two months after transplant. The authors attributed T-cell counts and diversity one year after transplant mostly to newly produced T cells.

Molecular barcoding with unique molecular identifiers was used for the TCRbeta library. One entry per CDR3 protein results from TCRdb running MiXCR on the PCR reads. This table holds about 420,000 distinct CDR3 sequences, 15% to 20% found once. This clonotype appeared a few times. Its antigen remains unidentified. Germline assignment: CDR1 DFQATT and CDR2 SNEGSKA (reference sequence). The CDR3 runs 12 residues. Trimming left V 2 bases short and J 0 bases short, with 4 bases between. Specimen: PBMCs, mostly from graft donor cells, collected 360 days after TCRalphabeta/CD19-depleted stem cell transplant. The TCR originated in a boy under two years old who had a stem cell transplant for Wiskott-Aldrich syndrome, so the T cells may come from the graft donor. V usage is TRBV20-1 and J usage is TRBJ2-5; no firm D call. DNA of the CDR3: TGCAGTGCTAGACCGTACCAAGAGACCCAGTACTTC. This encodes CSARPYQETQYF.